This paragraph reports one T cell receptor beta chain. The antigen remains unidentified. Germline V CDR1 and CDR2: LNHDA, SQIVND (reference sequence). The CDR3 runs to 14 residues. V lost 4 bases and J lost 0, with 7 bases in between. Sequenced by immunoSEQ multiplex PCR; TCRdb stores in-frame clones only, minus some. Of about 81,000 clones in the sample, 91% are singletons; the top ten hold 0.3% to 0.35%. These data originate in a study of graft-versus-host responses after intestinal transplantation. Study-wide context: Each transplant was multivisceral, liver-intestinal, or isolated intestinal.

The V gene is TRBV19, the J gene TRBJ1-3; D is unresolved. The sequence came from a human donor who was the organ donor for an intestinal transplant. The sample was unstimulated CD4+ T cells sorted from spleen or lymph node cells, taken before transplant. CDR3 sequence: CASSTGFSGNTIYF. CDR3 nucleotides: TGTGCCAGTAGTACGGGATTCTCTGGAAACACCATATATTTT.